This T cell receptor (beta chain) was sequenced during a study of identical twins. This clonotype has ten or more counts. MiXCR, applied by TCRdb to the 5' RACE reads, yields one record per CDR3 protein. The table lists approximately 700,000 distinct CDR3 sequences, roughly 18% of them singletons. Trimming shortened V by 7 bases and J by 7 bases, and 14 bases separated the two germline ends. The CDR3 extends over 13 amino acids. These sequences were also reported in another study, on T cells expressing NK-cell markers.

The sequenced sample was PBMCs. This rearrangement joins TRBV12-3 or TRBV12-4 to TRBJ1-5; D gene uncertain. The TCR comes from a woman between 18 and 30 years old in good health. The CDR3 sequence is CASTIDSSQPQHF. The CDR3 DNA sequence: TGTGCCAGCACCATCGACTCTTCCCAGCCCCAGCATTTT.